This entry lists 25 T cell receptor beta chains sequenced from one sample in a study of lymphopenia after photon versus proton radiotherapy. TCRdb's copy holds only in-frame clones and misses some; the assay was immunoSEQ multiplex PCR. In the table there are 6,500 to 8,000 clones, roughly 86% of which are singletons. The material sequenced was peripheral blood, taken from a patient treated with photon-based radiotherapy. The receptor source for this set is a man in his 60s with cholangiocarcinoma.

The V gene is TRBV6-1, the J gene TRBJ2-6; 10 positions agree with TRBD1. The V gene's germline CDR1 is MNHNS and CDR2 SASEGT. V shed 6 bases, J shed 11 bases, and the junction held 7 bases outside the gene matches. There are 14 residues in the CDR3. The CDR3: CASRRDRGIDVLTF. DNA of the CDR3: TGTGCCAGCAGGAGGGACAGGGGTATAGACGTCCTGACTTTC.

The chain is built from TRBV20-1 and TRBJ2-5; 7 bases align to TRBD1. This CDR3 is built from 11 residues. Germline V lookup: CDR1 DFQATT, CDR2 SNEGSKA (reference sequence). V dropped 6 bases and J dropped 6; count of bases not matched to a gene: 4. The DNA of the CDR3 is TGCAGTGCCCGGACAGGCCAGACCCAGTACTTC. This codes for CSARTGQTQYF.

The DNA of the CDR3 is TGTGCCAGCAGTGGGGGGCCGTTTCCTTATGGCTACACCTTC. It specifies CASSGGPFPYGYTF. This chain connects TRBV28 to TRBJ1-2; maybe TRBD1 (6 bases). The CDR3 has 14 residues. V dropped 5 bases and J dropped 5 bases, with 15 bases sitting between them. Germline assignment: CDR1 MDHEN and CDR2 SYDVKM.

J is TRBJ1-5 and V is TRBV2; weak D call: TRBD1 (6 bases). This CDR3 region has 16 residues. CDR1 is SNHLY and CDR2 is FYNNEI in the germline V gene. V dropped 4 bases and J dropped 2 bases, with 15 bases sitting between them. The CDR3 DNA reads as TGTGCCAGCAGTGCTACCGGGGGCGCGGGCAATCAGCCCCAGCATTTT. Translating gives CASSATGGAGNQPQHF.

The V call is TRBV13, the J call TRBJ2-3; 7 bases match TRBD1. This CDR3 is 15 amino acids long. V was clipped by 4 bases and J by 2 bases; unmatched bases: 6. Germline V gene data show CDR1 as PRHDT and CDR2 as FYEKMQ (reference sequence). The CDR3 DNA sequence: TGTGCCAGCAGCTCAACGACAGGGACCACAGATACGCAGTATTTT. It is translated as CASSSTTGTTDTQYF.

The chain carries TRBV7-2 and TRBJ2-7; 8 bases agree with TRBD2. The CDR3 is made up of 15 amino acids. Germline V gene sequence: CDR1 SGHTA, CDR2 FQGNSA. V dropped 5 bases and J dropped 6; count of bases not matched to a gene: 12. CDR3 in amino acids: CASSPPGGDGVEQYF. CDR3 in DNA: TGTGCCAGCAGCCCACCGGGGGGGGACGGGGTCGAGCAGTACTTC.

The genes are TRBV5-5 and TRBJ1-2; TRBD1 aligns across 7 bases. V dropped 3 bases and J dropped 4; count of bases not matched to a gene: 9. Germline CDR1 SGHKS, CDR2 YYEKEE (reference sequence). This CDR3 contains 15 residues. The CDR3 here is CASSWETGLFYGYTF. DNA of the CDR3: TGTGCCAGCAGCTGGGAGACAGGGCTCTTCTATGGCTACACCTTC. Supplemented by reference TRBV5-5 and TRBJ1-2, the full variable domain reads DAGVTQSPTHLIKTRGQQVTLRCSPISGHKSVSWYQQVLGQGPQFIFQYYEKEERGRGNFPDRFSARQFPNYSSELNVNALLLGDSALYLCASSWETGLFYGYTFGSGTRLTVV.

This rearrangement joins TRBV10-3 to TRBJ1-2, with 9 nucleotides matching TRBD1. Germline V lookup: CDR1 ENHRY, CDR2 SYGVKD. Trimming at V came to 4 bases and at J to 7 bases, leaving 13 bases not matched to a gene. The CDR3 has 16 amino acids. The CDR3 nucleotides are TGTGCCATCAGTGGAATTACCGGGACAGGGATGAGTGGCTACACCTTC. Translating it yields CAISGITGTGMSGYTF.

This clone came up once. The chain recombines TRBV27 with TRBJ1-5; tentative D call: TRBD1 (5 bases). The V gene's germline CDR1 is MNHEY and CDR2 SMNVEV (reference sequence). V was trimmed by 0 bases and J by 0 bases, leaving 6 bases between them. This CDR3 is 15 amino acids long. In nucleotides, the CDR3 is TGTGCCAGCAGTTTATCGGGGGGTAGCAATCAGCCCCAGCATTTT. Translation gives CASSLSGGSNQPQHF.

CDR3 loop: CASSYGGVGNTEAFF. The CDR3, as DNA: TGTGCCAGCAGTTATGGGGGAGTAGGGAACACTGAAGCTTTCTTT. The genes are TRBV6-5 and TRBJ1-1; a possible D gene is TRBD1 (5 bases). Germline assignment: CDR1 MNHEY and CDR2 SVGAGI. The CDR3 length is 15 residues. The germline V and J ends were trimmed by 3 bases and 1 base, with 12 bases remaining between them.

The chain carries TRBV6-5 and TRBJ1-1; D unresolved. CDR1 is MNHEY, CDR2 SVGAGI, per germline. The V gene lost 0 bases and the J gene lost 7 bases, with 9 bases spanning the gap. The CDR3 has 13 amino acids. The CDR3 DNA is TGTGCCAGCAGTTACTCGAATCAGGTTGAAGCTTTCTTT. As protein: CASSYSNQVEAFF.

In its sample, this clone was seen once. The V call is TRBV5-1, the J call TRBJ2-7; 12 bases are a match to TRBD2. V was pared by 3 bases and J by 4 bases, with 5 bases of the junction left unmatched. This CDR3 has 15 amino acids. Germline CDR1 SGHRS, CDR2 YFSETQ. The CDR3 sequence: CASSWTSGTGYEQYF. The CDR3 region has the DNA TGCGCCAGCAGCTGGACTAGCGGGACGGGATACGAGCAGTACTTC.

This sequence joins TRBV28 and TRBJ2-5; D is ambiguous. This CDR3 is 13 amino acids long. Germline V CDR1 and CDR2: MDHEN, SYDVKM. V was trimmed by 6 bases and J by 3 bases, leaving 11 bases between them. For the CDR3, the DNA is TGTGCCAGCAGCCTGGTCGGCGAAGAGACCCAGTACTTC. Translating it yields CASSLVGEETQYF.

In DNA, the CDR3 is TGTGCCAGCAGTGAGGGTTCTAGCACATTCTCCTACAATGAGCAGTTCTTC. Its translation is CASSEGSSTFSYNEQFF. J is TRBJ2-1 and V is TRBV2; maybe TRBD2 (5 bases). Germline V gene data show CDR1 as SNHLY and CDR2 as FYNNEI. This CDR3 region has 17 residues. The V end was cut by 3 bases, the J end by 0 bases, with 15 bases between.

The chain recombines TRBV25-1 with TRBJ1-4, with D perhaps TRBD1 (6 bases). This CDR3 is built from 15 residues. The germline CDR1 and CDR2 sequences are MGHDK and SYGVNS. Trimming left V 1 base short and J 6 bases short, with 12 bases between. As DNA, the CDR3 is TGTGCCAGCAGTGAATTCGGGGGGCCGGATGAAAAACTGTTTTTT. This encodes CASSEFGGPDEKLFF.

This chain links TRBV15 with TRBJ2-1; no firm D call. V was clipped by 0 bases and J by 1 base, with 7 bases between them. The CDR3 extends over 15 amino acids. The germline gives CDR1 LNHNV, CDR2 YYDKDF (reference sequence). CDR3 protein: CATSRDQGSYNEQFF. As DNA, the CDR3 is TGTGCCACCAGCAGAGATCAAGGGTCCTACAATGAGCAGTTCTTC.

This clone was recorded a few times. This chain links TRBV9 with TRBJ2-5, with TRBD1 as a possible D gene (5 bases). Trimming took off 2 bases at V and 3 bases at J, with 8 bases between the two ends. This CDR3 region has 13 residues. CDR1 and CDR2 (germline): SGDLS, YYNGEE. The CDR3 reads CASSVDSEETQYF. DNA of the CDR3: TGTGCCAGCAGCGTTGACAGCGAAGAGACCCAGTACTTC.

The rearrangement uses TRBV7-2 and TRBJ1-2; D is ambiguous. Germline V gene data show CDR1 as SGHTA and CDR2 as FQGNSA. Trimming cost V 6 bases and J 8 bases, with 16 bases left between them. The CDR3 sequence is 13 residues long. The CDR3 spells CASSPEGGFGYTF. CDR3 sequence (DNA): TGTGCCAGCAGTCCAGAGGGTGGGTTCGGCTACACCTTC.

The CDR3 loop reads CASYKGRETQYF. The CDR3 coding sequence is TGTGCCAGCTACAAGGGGCGAGAGACCCAGTACTTC. The genes are TRBV28 and TRBJ2-5; possibly TRBD1 for D (5 bases). Trimming took 8 bases from V and 4 from J, leaving 11 bases between them. Germline CDR1 and CDR2: MDHEN and SYDVKM. The CDR3 runs 12 residues.

The DNA of the CDR3 is TGTGCCAGCAATAATCAGGGGACCGTCTATGGCTACACCTTC. Residues: CASNNQGTVYGYTF. V and J are TRBV28 and TRBJ1-2; perhaps TRBD1 as D (6 bases). In germline, CDR1 is MDHEN, CDR2 SYDVKM. There are 14 residues in the CDR3. V was trimmed by 7 bases and J by 4 bases, leaving 16 bases between them.

For the CDR3, the DNA is TGCGCCAGCAGCGGGACAAGTAAGGATTCACCCCTCCACTTT. Amino acid sequence: CASSGTSKDSPLHF. This rearrangement joins TRBV5-1 to TRBJ1-6, with a weak D call TRBD1 (6 bases). Germline V gene sequence: CDR1 SGHRS, CDR2 YFSETQ. Trimming removed 4 bases from V and 8 bases from J, with 13 bases in between. The CDR3 has 14 amino acids.

This chain connects TRBV19 to TRBJ1-4, with 10 bases aligning to TRBD1. This CDR3 has 15 residues. The junction had 6 bases not matched to a gene; V was cut back by 7 bases and J by 4 bases. CDR1 LNHDA and CDR2 SQIVND come from the germline V gene (reference sequence). CDR3 residues: CASIDRGRLNEKLFF. The CDR3 region has the DNA TGTGCCAGTATCGACAGGGGGCGACTTAATGAAAAACTGTTTTTT.

The chain joins TRBV5-6 to TRBJ2-4, with a weak D call TRBD2 (5 bases). Germline V gene sequence: CDR1 SGHDT, CDR2 YYEEEE. Trimming pared 0 bases from V and 7 bases from J, leaving 14 bases between. The CDR3 spans 15 residues. CDR3 in amino acids: CASSLVGGSWNIQYF. CDR3 coding DNA: TGTGCCAGCAGCTTGGTTGGTGGGAGTTGGAACATTCAGTACTTC.

In its sample, this clone was seen a few times. The V call is TRBV12-5, the J call TRBJ1-2; no firm D call. This CDR3 region has 14 residues. Trimming stripped 6 bases from V and 7 bases from J, with 18 bases between. The germline gives CDR1 LGHNT, CDR2 FRNRAP. In DNA form, the CDR3 reads TGTGCTAGTGGGAGGGTCCAAGGTTACGGTGGCTACACCTTC. It is translated as CASGRVQGYGGYTF.

The rearrangement joins TRBV27 to TRBJ1-5; possibly TRBD1 for D (6 bases). Trimming left V 5 bases short and J 6 bases short, with 11 bases between. Looked up from germline, CDR1 is MNHEY and CDR2 is SMNVEV (reference sequence). The CDR3 is 13 amino acids. The CDR3 spells CASSGGGGQPQHF. The CDR3 region has the DNA TGTGCCAGCAGTGGGGGCGGTGGTCAGCCCCAGCATTTT.